This TCR beta chain comes out of a study of T cells in Graves' hyperthyroidism and ophthalmopathy. Graves' hyperthyroidism was deemed stable given no ophthalmopathy progression within 18 months. RNA transcripts gave rise to amplified TCR beta CDR3 regions. First-round RT-PCR with HTBI primers amplified the TCR CDR3 region. A single record per CDR3 protein comes from TCRdb applying MiXCR to the multiplex PCR reads. The table shows 93,000 or so distinct CDR3 sequences, with roughly 47% occurring only once. Per the germline V gene, CDR1 is DFQATT and CDR2 is SNEGSKA (reference sequence). CDR3 length: 16 residues. The V and J ends lost 0 bases and 0 bases respectively, with 14 bases between them.

This clonotype was obtained from a man aged 40-49 years with Graves' hyperthyroidism. The rearrangement links TRBV20-1 to TRBJ2-5; D not resolved. The specimen sequenced was blood. The chain's CDR3 is CSARDPQDLNQETQYF. DNA of the CDR3: TGCAGTGCTAGAGATCCGCAGGATTTAAACCAAGAGACCCAGTACTTC.